The 12 T cell receptor beta chains below all came from one sample that was sequenced in a study of OX40 agonist ivuxolimab in advanced cancers. The library relied on the immunoSEQ multiplex PCR assay. As stored in TCRdb, this immuneACCESS dataset retains in-frame rearrangements with V and J assigned. A fraction of the clones does not appear; measured against another copy, unresolved V genes explain less than half of the discrepancy, and the remainder lacks a known reason. The sample has fewer than 45,000 clones on record, 84% of them singletons. Together, the top ten hold 15% to 20% of the sample. Specimen: CD4+ or CD8+ T cells sorted from blood, collected in a trial of the OX40 agonist ivuxolimab. The receptors stem from an adult with an advanced solid tumor such as melanoma, head and neck, liver or kidney cancer.

The rearrangement uses TRBV5-1 and TRBJ2-7; D unclear. The germline CDR1 and CDR2 sequences are SGHRS and YFSETQ. This CDR3 contains 14 residues. Trimming cost V 4 bases and J 0 bases, with 11 bases left between them. The CDR3 region is CASSLTGYSYEQYF. The CDR3 DNA reads TGCGCCAGCAGCCTGACCGGGTACTCCTACGAGCAGTACTTC.

This chain uses TRBV19 with TRBJ2-2; 8 bases agree with TRBD2. The CDR3 spans 14 residues. V shed 4 bases and J 7 bases; nucleotides not matched to a gene: 5. From germline, CDR1 is LNHDA and CDR2 SQIVND (reference sequence). The CDR3, as DNA: TGTGCCAGTAGTACAGCGGGAGAAGGCGGGGAGCTGTTTTTT. Translated, it gives CASSTAGEGGELFF.

This clone was counted once. V gene TRBV1 combines with J gene TRBJ1-1; the listed D gene, TRBD1, was not tested against the DNA. TRBV1 is a pseudogene segment. The CDR3 is 14 residues long. The CDR3 here is CTSSPGQTNTEAFF. The CDR3 DNA follows: TGCACCAGCAGCCCGGGACAGACGAACACTGAAGCTTTCTTT.

The J gene is TRBJ2-7, the V gene TRBV10-3; TRBD2 agrees at 14 bases. CDR1 is ENHRY and CDR2 is SYGVKD in the germline V gene. J lost 0 bases, V lost 6 bases, and 10 bases had no gene match. The CDR3 has 18 amino acids. In DNA form, the CDR3 reads TGTGCCATCAGGGACCCCGGGACTAGCGGGGGCCTCTCCTACGAGCAGTACTTC. As protein: CAIRDPGTSGGLSYEQYF.

The chain combines TRBV11-2 with TRBJ1-5; unclear D gene. Trimming took 3 bases from V and 1 from J, leaving 4 bases between them. Germline V gene lookup returns CDR1 SGHAT and CDR2 FQNNGV. CDR3 length equals 13 residues. The CDR3 region has the DNA TGTGCCAGCAGCTTTTACAGCAATCAGCCCCAGCATTTT. Amino acids: CASSFYSNQPQHF. The full variable domain, completed using reference TRBV11-2 and TRBJ1-5, is EAGVAQSPRYKIIEKRQSVAFWCNPISGHATLYWYQQILGQGPKLLIQFQNNGVVDDSQLPKDRFSAERLKGVDSTLKIQPAKLEDSAVYLCASSFYSNQPQHFGDGTRLSIL.

The chain joins TRBV7-6 to TRBJ2-1; no reliable D call. CDR3 size: 15 residues. The germline V gene encodes CDR1 SGHVS and CDR2 FNYEAQ. V was trimmed by 6 bases and J by 0 bases, leaving 12 bases between them. CDR3 nucleotides: TGTGCCAGCAGTCCTGACATGAGCTCCTACAATGAGCAGTTCTTC. It codes for CASSPDMSSYNEQFF.

This clone was picked up one time. The chain links TRBV9 to TRBJ2-3; TRBD2 might be the D (6 bases). CDR3 length: 16 residues. Germline CDR1 SGDLS, CDR2 YYNGEE. With 0 bases removed from V and 0 bases from J, the gap between germline ends came to 11 bases. CDR3 loop: CASSVGAGTSTDTQYF. The CDR3 coding sequence is TGTGCCAGCAGCGTAGGGGCTGGGACTAGCACAGATACGCAGTATTTT.

J is TRBJ1-6 and V is TRBV28; 9 bases match TRBD1. In germline, CDR1 is MDHEN, CDR2 SYDVKM. CDR3 length: 19 amino acids. With 5 bases clipped from V and 9 bases from J, the junction kept 20 bases outside the gene matches. CDR3 in amino acids: CASSEHTGTGNYVGSPLHF. The CDR3 DNA reads TGTGCCAGCAGTGAACATACCGGGACAGGGAATTACGTGGGTTCACCCCTCCACTTT.

The chain combines TRBV27 with TRBJ2-7; 7 bases line up with TRBD1. Germline lookup yields CDR1 MNHEY and CDR2 SMNVEV (reference sequence). The CDR3 covers 14 residues. The V and J ends lost 4 bases and 12 bases, in that order; junction bases with no gene match: 15. CDR3 DNA sequence: TGTGCCAGCAGTTGGAAACCGGGACAGACCATGGGGTACTTC. Translating it yields CASSWKPGQTMGYF.

The V call is TRBV4-1, the J call TRBJ1-2; no clear D gene. Germline assignment: CDR1 MGHRA and CDR2 YSYEKL. CDR3 length: 14 amino acids. The V end was cut by 0 bases, the J end by 0 bases, with 5 bases between. CDR3 residues: CASSQDPTNYGYTF. The DNA of the CDR3 is TGCGCCAGCAGCCAAGACCCCACTAACTATGGCTACACCTTC.

This clone was found once. This chain joins TRBV7-2 and TRBJ1-1; D not resolved. Trimming left V 1 base short and J 1 base short, with 4 bases between. Germline V gives CDR1 SGHTA, CDR2 FQGNSA. The CDR3 has 13 residues. The CDR3 loop reads CASSLVGNTEAFF. The CDR3 DNA sequence: TGTGCCAGCAGCTTAGTTGGGAACACTGAAGCTTTCTTT.

V gene TRBV16 combines with J gene TRBJ2-3, with TRBD2 as a possible D gene (5 bases). CDR3 size: 15 residues. The germline V gene has CDR1 KGHSY and CDR2 FQNENV. The V and J ends lost 5 bases and 0 bases respectively, with 12 bases between them. CDR3 nucleotide sequence: TGTGCCAGCAGCAAGTACGAGGGTAGCACAGATACGCAGTATTTT. This sequence encodes CASSKYEGSTDTQYF.